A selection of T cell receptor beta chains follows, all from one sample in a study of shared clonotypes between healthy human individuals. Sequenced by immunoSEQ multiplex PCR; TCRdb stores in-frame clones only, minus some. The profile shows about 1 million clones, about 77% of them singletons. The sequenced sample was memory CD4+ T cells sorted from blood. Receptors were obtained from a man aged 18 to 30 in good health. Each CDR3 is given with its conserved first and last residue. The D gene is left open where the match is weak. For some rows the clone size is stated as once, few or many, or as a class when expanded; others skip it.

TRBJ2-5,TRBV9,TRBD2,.,CASSVGDGLAHETQYF,TGTGCCAGCAGCGTAGGGGATGGACTAGCCCACGAGACCCAGTACTTC
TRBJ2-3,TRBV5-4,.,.,CASSSPWGETQYF,TGTGCCAGCAGCTCCCCTTGGGGGGAGACGCAGTATTTT
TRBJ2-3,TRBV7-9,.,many,CASSLAGPTDTQYF,TGTGCCAGCAGCTTAGCGGGGCCCACAGATACGCAGTATTTT
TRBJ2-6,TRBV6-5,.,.,CASSYSIQGGNVLTF,TGTGCCAGCAGTTACTCGATTCAGGGGGGCAACGTCCTGACTTTC
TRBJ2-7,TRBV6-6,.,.,CASSRDVRGAYEQYF,TGTGCCAGCAGTCGTGACGTGAGGGGGGCCTACGAGCAGTACTTC
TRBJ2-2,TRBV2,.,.,CASTLLASGPTGELFF,TGTGCCAGCACCCTACTTGCTTCTGGTCCCACCGGGGAGCTGTTTTTT
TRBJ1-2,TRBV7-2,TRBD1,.,CASSNGTGVGGYTF,TGTGCCAGCAGCAACGGGACAGGGGTCGGTGGCTACACCTTC
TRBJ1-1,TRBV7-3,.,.,CASSSQGSEAFF,TGTGCCAGCAGCTCGCAGGGGTCGGAAGCTTTCTTT
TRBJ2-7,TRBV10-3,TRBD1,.,CAISESRTQGAGEQYF,TGTGCCATCAGTGAGTCGAGGACACAGGGGGCAGGCGAGCAGTACTTC
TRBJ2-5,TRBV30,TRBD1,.,CAWSIHRGLAETQYF,TGTGCCTGGAGTATTCACAGGGGGCTAGCAGAGACCCAGTACTTC
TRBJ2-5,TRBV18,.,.,CASSPSRGVQETQYF,TGTGCCAGCTCACCGTCCAGGGGGGTCCAAGAGACCCAGTACTTC
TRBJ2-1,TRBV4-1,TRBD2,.,CASSRFGTSGFYEQFF,TGCGCCAGCAGCCGGTTTGGGACTAGCGGGTTCTATGAGCAGTTCTTC
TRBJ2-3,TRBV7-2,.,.,CASSPGLYTDTQYF,TGTGCCAGCAGCCCGGGACTGTACACAGATACGCAGTATTTT
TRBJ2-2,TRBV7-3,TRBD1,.,CASSSGQGPGTGELFF,TGTGCCAGCAGCTCCGGACAGGGTCCGGGCACCGGGGAGCTGTTTTTT
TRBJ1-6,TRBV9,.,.,CASTKTGNPLGAPLHF,TGTGCCAGCACCAAAACCGGGAACCCTTTAGGGGCACCCCTCCACTTT
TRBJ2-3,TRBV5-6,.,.,CASSLFRGTDTQYF,TGTGCCAGCAGCTTGTTTAGAGGCACAGATACGCAGTATTTT
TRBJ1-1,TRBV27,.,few,CASSSTFRGRMNTEAFF,TGTGCCAGCAGTTCGACCTTCAGGGGTCGCATGAACACTGAAGCTTTCTTT
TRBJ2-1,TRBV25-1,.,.,CASSVYNEQFF,TGTGCCAGCAGTGTCTACAATGAGCAGTTCTTC
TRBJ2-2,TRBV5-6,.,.,CASSLLQTSTGELFF,TGTGCCAGCAGCTTATTACAGACGTCCACCGGGGAGCTGTTTTTT
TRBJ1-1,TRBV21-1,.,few,CASSTEDRATEAFF,TGTGCCAGCAGCACGGAAGACAGGGCGACTGAAGCTTTCTTT
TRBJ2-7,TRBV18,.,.,CASSPPTSAEQYF,TGTGCCAGCTCACCCCCCACGTCTGCCGAGCAGTACTTC
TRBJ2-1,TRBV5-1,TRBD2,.,CASSLGAGSSYNEQFF,TGCGCCAGCAGCTTGGGAGCGGGGAGCTCCTACAATGAGCAGTTCTTC
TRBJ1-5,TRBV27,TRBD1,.,CASSPGQGNQPQHF,TGTGCCAGCAGTCCGGGACAGGGTAATCAGCCCCAGCATTTT
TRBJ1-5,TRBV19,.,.,CASSIASGARNQPQHF,TGTGCCAGTAGTATAGCCTCCGGGGCGCGCAATCAGCCCCAGCATTTT
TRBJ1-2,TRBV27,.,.,CASSGLGQDYGYTF,TGTGCCAGCAGTGGGTTGGGTCAGGACTATGGCTACACCTTC
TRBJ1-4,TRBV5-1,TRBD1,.,CASSLGTGVEKLFF,TGCGCCAGCAGCCTAGGGACAGGGGTTGAAAAACTGTTTTTT
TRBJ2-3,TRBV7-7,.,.,CASSVRDPVIDTQYF,TGTGCTAGCAGCGTCCGGGACCCGGTGATAGATACGCAGTATTTT